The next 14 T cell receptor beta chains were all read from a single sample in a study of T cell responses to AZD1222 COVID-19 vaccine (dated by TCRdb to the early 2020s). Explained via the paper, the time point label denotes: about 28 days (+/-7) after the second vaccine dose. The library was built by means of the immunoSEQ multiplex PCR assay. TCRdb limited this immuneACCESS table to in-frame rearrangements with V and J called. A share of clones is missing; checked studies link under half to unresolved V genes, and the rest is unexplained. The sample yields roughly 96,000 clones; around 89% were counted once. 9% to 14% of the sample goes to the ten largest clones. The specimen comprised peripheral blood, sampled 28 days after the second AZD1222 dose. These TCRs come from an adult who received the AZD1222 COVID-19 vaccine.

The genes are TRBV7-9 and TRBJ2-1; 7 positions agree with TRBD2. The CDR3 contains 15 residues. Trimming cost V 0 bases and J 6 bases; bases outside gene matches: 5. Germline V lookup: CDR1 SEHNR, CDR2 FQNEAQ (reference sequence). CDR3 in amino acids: CASSLAGGTFNEQFF. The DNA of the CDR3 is TGTGCCAGCAGCTTAGCGGGGGGGACCTTCAATGAGCAGTTCTTC.

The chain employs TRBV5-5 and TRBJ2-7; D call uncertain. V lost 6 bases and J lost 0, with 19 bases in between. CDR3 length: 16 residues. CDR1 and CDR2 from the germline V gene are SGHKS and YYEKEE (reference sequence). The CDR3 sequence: CASTLGMIGFSYEQYF. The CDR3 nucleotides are TGTGCCAGCACCCTGGGGATGATCGGGTTCTCCTACGAGCAGTACTTC.

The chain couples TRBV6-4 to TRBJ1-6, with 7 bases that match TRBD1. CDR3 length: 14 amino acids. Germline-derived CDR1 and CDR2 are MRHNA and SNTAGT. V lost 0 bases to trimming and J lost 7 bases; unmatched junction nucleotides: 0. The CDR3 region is CASSDSGGNSPLHF. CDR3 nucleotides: TGTGCCAGCAGTGACTCAGGGGGCAATTCACCCCTCCACTTT.

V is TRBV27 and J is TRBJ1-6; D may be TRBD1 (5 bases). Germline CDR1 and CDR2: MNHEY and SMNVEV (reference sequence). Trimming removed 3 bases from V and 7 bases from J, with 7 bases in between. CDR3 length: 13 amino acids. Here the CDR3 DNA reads TGTGCCAGCAGTTTTAGGGGAAATTCACCCCTCCACTTT. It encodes CASSFRGNSPLHF.

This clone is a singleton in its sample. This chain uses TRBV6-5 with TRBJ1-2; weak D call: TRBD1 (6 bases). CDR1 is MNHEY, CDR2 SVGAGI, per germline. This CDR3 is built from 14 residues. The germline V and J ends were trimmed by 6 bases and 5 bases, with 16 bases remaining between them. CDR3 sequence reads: CASRVPGTHYGYTF. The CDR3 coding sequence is TGTGCCAGCAGAGTCCCCGGGACACATTATGGCTACACCTTC.

Here the CDR3 DNA reads TGTGCCAGCAGTTACGAGGCTAGCGGAGCCTACGAGCAGTACTTC. It translates to CASSYEASGAYEQYF. The V call is TRBV6-2 or TRBV6-3, the J call TRBJ2-7; 7 positions agree with TRBD2. V lost 2 bases and J lost 2; bases outside the gene matches: 6. The germline V gene has CDR1 MNHEY and CDR2 SVGEGT. The CDR3 is made up of 15 amino acids.

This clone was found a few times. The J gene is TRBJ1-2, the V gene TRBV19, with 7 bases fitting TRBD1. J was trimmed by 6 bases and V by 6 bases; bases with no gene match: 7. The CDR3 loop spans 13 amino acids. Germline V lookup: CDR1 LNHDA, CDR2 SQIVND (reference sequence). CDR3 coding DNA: TGTGCCAGTAGACCTGACAGGGATGATGGCTACACCTTC. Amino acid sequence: CASRPDRDDGYTF.

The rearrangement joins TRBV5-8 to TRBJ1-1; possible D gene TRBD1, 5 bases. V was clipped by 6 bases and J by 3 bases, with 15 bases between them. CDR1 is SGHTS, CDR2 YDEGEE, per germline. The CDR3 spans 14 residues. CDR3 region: CASTREGLHTEAFF. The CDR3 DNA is TGTGCCAGCACCCGGGAGGGGCTCCACACTGAAGCTTTCTTT.

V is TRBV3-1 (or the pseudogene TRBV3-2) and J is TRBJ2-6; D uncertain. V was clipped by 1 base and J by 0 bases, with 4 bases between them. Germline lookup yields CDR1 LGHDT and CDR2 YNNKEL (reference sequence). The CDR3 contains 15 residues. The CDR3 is CASSQAISGANVLTF. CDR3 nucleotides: TGTGCCAGCAGCCAAGCAATCTCTGGGGCCAACGTCCTGACTTTC.

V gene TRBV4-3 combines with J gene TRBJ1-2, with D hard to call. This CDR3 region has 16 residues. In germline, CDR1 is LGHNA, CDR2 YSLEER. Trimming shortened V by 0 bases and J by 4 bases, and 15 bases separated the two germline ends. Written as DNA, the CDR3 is TGCGCCAGCAGCCAAGATTTGGGCAGGAGTGTCTATGGCTACACCTTC. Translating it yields CASSQDLGRSVYGYTF.

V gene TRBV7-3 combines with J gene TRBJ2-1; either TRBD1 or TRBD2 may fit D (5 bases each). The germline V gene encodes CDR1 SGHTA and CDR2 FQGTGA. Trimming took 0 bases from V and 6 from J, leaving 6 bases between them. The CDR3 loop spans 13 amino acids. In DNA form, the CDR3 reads TGTGCCAGCAGCTTAACGGGGGTCAATGAGCAGTTCTTC. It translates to CASSLTGVNEQFF.

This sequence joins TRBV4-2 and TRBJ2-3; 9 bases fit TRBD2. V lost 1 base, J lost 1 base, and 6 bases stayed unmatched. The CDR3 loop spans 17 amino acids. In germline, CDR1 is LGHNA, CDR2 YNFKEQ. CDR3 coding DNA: TGTGCCAGCAGCCAAGGCGCTAGCGGGGACGGCACAGATACGCAGTATTTT. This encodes CASSQGASGDGTDTQYF.

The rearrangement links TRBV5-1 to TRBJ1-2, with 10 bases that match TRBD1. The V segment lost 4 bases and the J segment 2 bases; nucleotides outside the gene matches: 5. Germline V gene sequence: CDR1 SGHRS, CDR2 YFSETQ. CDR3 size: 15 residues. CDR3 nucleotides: TGCGCCAGCAGCCCGACGGACAGGGGGAACTATGGCTACACCTTC. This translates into CASSPTDRGNYGYTF. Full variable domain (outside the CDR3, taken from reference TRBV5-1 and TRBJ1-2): KAGVTQTPRYLIKTRGQQVTLSCSPISGHRSVSWYQQTPGQGLQFLFEYFSETQRNKGNFPGRFSGRQFSNSRSEMNVSTLELGDSALYLCASSPTDRGNYGYTFGSGTRLTVV.

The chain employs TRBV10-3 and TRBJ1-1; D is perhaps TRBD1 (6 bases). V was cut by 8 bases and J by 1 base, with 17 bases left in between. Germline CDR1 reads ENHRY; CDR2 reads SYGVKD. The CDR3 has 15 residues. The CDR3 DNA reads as TGTGCCATCTCTGGCGGGGGCGAATGGAACACTGAAGCTTTCTTT. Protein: CAISGGGEWNTEAFF.